These T cell receptor beta chains were read from a single sample in a study of T cell responses to AZD1222 COVID-19 vaccine. Generated by immunoSEQ multiplex PCR, the TCRdb table keeps only in-frame clones and is missing some. The sample consists of around 100,000 clones, around nine tenths of them appearing once. Sample: peripheral blood, taken on day 0 of AZD1222 vaccination. The receptors shown here come from an adult in good health. Each CDR3 is given with its conserved first and last residue. Each record gives: clone size, D gene, V gene, J gene, CDR3 DNA, CDR3 protein. The D gene is left open where the match is weak. Not all rows give a size; the values are once, few, many and, for expanded clones, a class.

>NA|NA|TRBV5-1|TRBJ2-5
TGCGCCAGCGGCACAAGCAGCTACCAAGAGACCCAGTACTTC
CASGTSSYQETQYF
>NA|NA|TRBV7-8|TRBJ1-1
TGTGCCACCGGGGTGGCGGTGTACACTGAAGCTTTCTTT
CATGVAVYTEAFF
>NA|TRBD1|TRBV5-1|TRBJ2-2
TGCGCCAGCAGCCGGACAGGTTACACCGGGGAGCTGTTTTTT
CASSRTGYTGELFF
>NA|NA|TRBV29-1|TRBJ2-7
TGCAGCGGAGTCGACGGGAGTTCCTACGAGCAGTACTTC
CSGVDGSSYEQYF
>NA|NA|TRBV7-2|TRBJ2-2
TGTGCCAGCACCTTAACTAGTCCGAACACCGGGGAGCTGTTTTTT
CASTLTSPNTGELFF
>NA|TRBD1|TRBV2|TRBJ1-2
TGTGCCAGCAGTGAGGACAGGGGCAACTATGGCTACACCTTC
CASSEDRGNYGYTF
>medium-sized|NA|TRBV5-6|TRBJ1-3
TGTGCCAGCAGCTTGGTTGGGGGCCGAAACACCATATATTTT
CASSLVGGRNTIYF
>NA|TRBD2|TRBV7-9|TRBJ2-3
TGTGCCAGCAGCTTAATGACTAGCGGGAGGTCAGATACGCAGTATTTT
CASSLMTSGRSDTQYF
>NA|NA|TRBV7-2|TRBJ2-1
TGTGCCAGCAGCTTTTTGGGTGAGCAGTTCTTC
CASSFLGEQFF
>NA|NA|TRBV5-1|TRBJ1-1
TGCGCCAGCAGCTTGGAGGGGCGAAACAGGGTCACTGAAGCTTTCTTT
CASSLEGRNRVTEAFF
>NA|TRBD2|TRBV24-1|TRBJ2-1
TGTGCCACCAGTGATACGGGACTAGCGGGGGGCGATGAGCAGTTCTTC
CATSDTGLAGGDEQFF
>NA|TRBD2|TRBV30|TRBJ2-3
TGTGCCTGGAGTGGAGGACTAGCGGGAGGTACAGATACGCAGTATTTT
CAWSGGLAGGTDTQYF
>NA|NA|TRBV2|TRBJ2-1
TGTGCCAGCAGTGAGGGCGGGACAGCCGGTGAGCAGTTCTTC
CASSEGGTAGEQFF
>NA|NA|TRBV7-9|TRBJ1-4
TGTGCCAGCAGCTTAGTATCGGCTAATGAAAAACTGTTTTTT
CASSLVSANEKLFF
>NA|NA|TRBV2|TRBJ2-1
TGTGCCAGCAGTGTAGCGGCCTCCTACAATGAGCAGTTCTTC
CASSVAASYNEQFF
>NA|NA|TRBV19|TRBJ2-3
TGTGCCAGTAGTCCCAGAGGAAGGCAGGGTACCACACTTAACACAGATACGCAGTATTTT
CASSPRGRQGTTLNTDTQYF
>once|NA|TRBV10-1|TRBJ2-2
TGCGCCAGCAGTGAGTCGGGGGCAACTAGGAACACCGGGGAGCTGTTTTTT
CASSESGATRNTGELFF
>NA|NA|TRBV9|TRBJ1-1
TGTGCCAGCAGCCCATGGACGTTCGGAGCTTTCTTT
CASSPWTFGAFF
>NA|TRBD1|TRBV4-3|TRBJ2-1
TGCGCCAGCAGCCAAGACTCCGGACAGGCGTACAATGAGCAGTTCTTC
CASSQDSGQAYNEQFF
>NA|TRBD1|TRBV19|TRBJ2-7
TGTGCCAGTAGTAGTAACCGACAGGGGATCTACGAGCAGTACTTC
CASSSNRQGIYEQYF
>NA|TRBD1|TRBV7-2|TRBJ1-1
TGTGCCAGCAGCTTACCGGACAGGGGGCTTAACACTGAAGCTTTCTTT
CASSLPDRGLNTEAFF
>NA|NA|TRBV7-3|TRBJ2-2
TGTGCCAGCAGCTCCCCTAGAGGGGGGCACACCGGGGAGCTGTTTTTT
CASSSPRGGHTGELFF
>NA|TRBD1|TRBV7-9|TRBJ2-3
TGTGCCAGCAGCCCGCCATACGGGACAGGCGGAGATACGCAGTATTTT
CASSPPYGTGGDTQYF
>once|NA|TRBV12-3/TRBV12-4|TRBJ1-1
TGTGCCACAAGGACGGGCACTGAAGCTTTCTTT
CATRTGTEAFF
>NA|NA|TRBV4-1|TRBJ1-5
TGCGCCAGCAGCCAAGTATCAGGGGTGGTGAGTGCTCAGCCCCAGCATTTT
CASSQVSGVVSAQPQHF
>once|TRBD1|TRBV4-1|TRBJ2-4
TGCGCCAGCAGCCGCCGAATAACAGGGGTGGTGGACATTCAGTACTTC
CASSRRITGVVDIQYF
>once|NA|TRBV9|TRBJ2-7
TGTGCCAGCAGCGTCGGGGCTCCACCGGCCTACGAGCAGTACTTC
CASSVGAPPAYEQYF
>NA|NA|TRBV4-1|TRBJ1-1
TGCGCCAGCAGCCTCCTCCATTCGGGACAAGAAGCTTTCTTT
CASSLLHSGQEAFF
>NA|NA|TRBV5-6|TRBJ2-7
TGTGCCAGCACCCAGGGTCCGGGGTTTGCCTACGAGCAGTACTTC
CASTQGPGFAYEQYF
>NA|TRBD2|TRBV5-4|TRBJ2-7
TGTGCCAGCAGCTTAGGCCTAGCGGGCCTCGAGCAGTACTTC
CASSLGLAGLEQYF
>once|TRBD1|TRBV7-9|TRBJ1-2
TGTGCCAGCAGCTTGGACGGACAGGGGCGGAGGGGTAACTATGGCTACACCTTC
CASSLDGQGRRGNYGYTF
>NA|TRBD1|TRBV6-5|TRBJ1-1
TGTGCCAGCAGTTACGACCGGGACAGGGGTAAAGCTTTCTTT
CASSYDRDRGKAFF
>NA|NA|TRBV5-1|TRBJ1-2
TGCGCCAGCAGCTTGACATCAGGGGTTAACTATGGCTACACCTTC
CASSLTSGVNYGYTF
>NA|TRBD1|TRBV2|TRBJ1-5
TGTGCCAGCAGTGCAAACAGGGGTGGCAATCAGCCCCAGCATTTT
CASSANRGGNQPQHF
>NA|NA|TRBV27|TRBJ1-5
TGTGCCAGCAGTTTGGTCAGGGACCAGAATCAGCCCCAGCATTTT
CASSLVRDQNQPQHF
>NA|TRBD1|TRBV29-1|TRBJ2-7
TGCAGCGTTGTGAGACAGGGTAGGGAGCAGTACTTC
CSVVRQGREQYF
>NA|TRBD1|TRBV4-1|TRBJ1-1
TGCGCCAGCAGCCAATCGCCCCAGACAGGGCTGGCTGAAGCTTTCTTT
CASSQSPQTGLAEAFF
>NA|NA|TRBV15|TRBJ1-2
TGTGCCACCAGCAGAGGGTGGGACAATTCGAACCCCTTCTTC
CATSRGWDNSNPFF
>NA|NA|TRBV18|TRBJ2-2
TGTGCCAGCTCACCCGGGACCCCGAACACCGGGGAGCTGTTTTTT
CASSPGTPNTGELFF
>NA|NA|TRBV6-5|TRBJ1-1
TGTGCCAGCAGGGCGGGAGGCACTGAAGCTTTCTTT
CASRAGGTEAFF
>NA|TRBD1|TRBV11-2|TRBJ1-3
TGTGCCAGCAGCTTAGGTTCGGGACAGATACGACACTCTGGAAACACCATATATTTT
CASSLGSGQIRHSGNTIYF
>NA|NA|TRBV4-3|TRBJ1-3
TGCGCCAGCAGCCCGAAGACAGGCCTCTCTGGAAACACCATATATTTT
CASSPKTGLSGNTIYF
>NA|NA|TRBV10-3|TRBJ2-7
TGTGCCACGGCTCCCTCCAGCGGCTACGAGCAGTACTTC
CATAPSSGYEQYF
>few|NA|TRBV27|TRBJ1-6
TGTGCCAGCAGTTTTAGCTCCTATAATTCACCCCTCCACTTT
CASSFSSYNSPLHF
>NA|NA|TRBV6-2/TRBV6-3|TRBJ2-3
TGTGCCAGCAGTGGGCTAGCGATGCAAGATACGCAGTATTTT
CASSGLAMQDTQYF
>NA|TRBD1|TRBV7-2|TRBJ2-3
TGTGCCAGCAGCTGGGGGACAGGGGGCACAGATACGCAGTATTTT
CASSWGTGGTDTQYF